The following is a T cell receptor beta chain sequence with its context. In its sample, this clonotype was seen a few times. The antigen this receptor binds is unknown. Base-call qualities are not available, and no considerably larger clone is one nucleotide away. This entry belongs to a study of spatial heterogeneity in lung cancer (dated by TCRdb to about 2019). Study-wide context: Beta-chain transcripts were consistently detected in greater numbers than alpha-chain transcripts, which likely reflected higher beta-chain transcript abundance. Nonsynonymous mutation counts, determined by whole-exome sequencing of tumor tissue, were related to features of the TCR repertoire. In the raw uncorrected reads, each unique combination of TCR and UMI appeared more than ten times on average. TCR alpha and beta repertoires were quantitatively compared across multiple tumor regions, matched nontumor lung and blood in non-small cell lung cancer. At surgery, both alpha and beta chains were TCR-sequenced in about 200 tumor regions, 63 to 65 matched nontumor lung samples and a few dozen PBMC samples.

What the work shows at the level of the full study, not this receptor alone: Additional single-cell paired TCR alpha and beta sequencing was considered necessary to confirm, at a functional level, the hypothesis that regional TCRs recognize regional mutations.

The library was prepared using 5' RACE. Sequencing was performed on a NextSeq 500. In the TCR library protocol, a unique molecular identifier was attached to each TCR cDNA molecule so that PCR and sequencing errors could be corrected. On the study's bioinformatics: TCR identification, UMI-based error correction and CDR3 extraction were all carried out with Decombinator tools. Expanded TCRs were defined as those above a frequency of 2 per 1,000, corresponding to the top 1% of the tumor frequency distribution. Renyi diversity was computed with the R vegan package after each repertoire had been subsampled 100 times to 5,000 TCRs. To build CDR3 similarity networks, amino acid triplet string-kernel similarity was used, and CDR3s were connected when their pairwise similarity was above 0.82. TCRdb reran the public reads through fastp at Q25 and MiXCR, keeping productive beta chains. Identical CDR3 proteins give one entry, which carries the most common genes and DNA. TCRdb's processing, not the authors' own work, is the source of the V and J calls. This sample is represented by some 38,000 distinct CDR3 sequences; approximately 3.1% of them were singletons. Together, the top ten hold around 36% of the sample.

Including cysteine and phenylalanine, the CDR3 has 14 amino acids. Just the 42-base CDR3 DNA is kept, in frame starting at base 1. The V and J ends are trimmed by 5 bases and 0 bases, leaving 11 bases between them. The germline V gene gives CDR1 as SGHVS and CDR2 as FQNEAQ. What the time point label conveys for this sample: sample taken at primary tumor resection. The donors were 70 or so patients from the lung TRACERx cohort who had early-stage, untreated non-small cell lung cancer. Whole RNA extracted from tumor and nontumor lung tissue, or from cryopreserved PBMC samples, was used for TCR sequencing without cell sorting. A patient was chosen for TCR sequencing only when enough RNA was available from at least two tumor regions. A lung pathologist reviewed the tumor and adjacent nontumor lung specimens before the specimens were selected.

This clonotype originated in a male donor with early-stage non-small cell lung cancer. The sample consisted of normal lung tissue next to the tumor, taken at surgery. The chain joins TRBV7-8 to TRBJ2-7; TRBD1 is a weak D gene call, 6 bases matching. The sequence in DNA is TGTGCCAGCAGCCCAGGGGAGTTCTCCTACGAGCAGTACTTC. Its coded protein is CASSPGEFSYEQYF.